The present TCR beta chain was sequenced within a study of identical twins. TCRdb re-called the 5' RACE reads with MiXCR, one entry per CDR3 protein. Of some 240,000 distinct CDR3 sequences in the sample, about 9% are singletons; the top ten hold 3%. The V and J ends lost 2 bases and 5 bases, in that order; junction bases with no gene match: 7. Germline V CDR1 and CDR2: SEHNR, FQNEAQ (reference sequence). The CDR3 is 15 amino acids. This sample was shared with a second study, whose subject was yellow fever vaccine responses in identical twins.

Sequenced: CD8+ T cells sorted from blood. The source of this sequence is a woman aged 18-29 years in good health. The chain has TRBV7-9 and TRBJ2-5; 8 bases are a match to TRBD1. CDR3 coding DNA: TGTGCCAGCAGCTTAACGGACAGGGTGGAGGAGACCCAGTACTTC. Amino acid sequence: CASSLTDRVEETQYF.